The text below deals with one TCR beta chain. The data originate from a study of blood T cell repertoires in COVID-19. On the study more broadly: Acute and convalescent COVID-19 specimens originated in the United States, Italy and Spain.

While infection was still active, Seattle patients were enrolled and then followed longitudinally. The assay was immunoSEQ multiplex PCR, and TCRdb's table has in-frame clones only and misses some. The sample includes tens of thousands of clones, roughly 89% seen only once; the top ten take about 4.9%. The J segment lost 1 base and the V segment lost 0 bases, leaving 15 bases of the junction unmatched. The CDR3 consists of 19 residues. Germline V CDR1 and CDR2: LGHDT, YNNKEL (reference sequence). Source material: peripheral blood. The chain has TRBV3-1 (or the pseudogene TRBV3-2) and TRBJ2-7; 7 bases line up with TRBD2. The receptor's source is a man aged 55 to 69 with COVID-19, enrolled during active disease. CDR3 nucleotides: TGTGCCAGCAGCCAAGACAATCGAGGCCGGGCTAGCGGTTCCTACGAGCAGTACTTC. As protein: CASSQDNRGRASGSYEQYF.